These 11 T cell receptor beta chains originate from one sample sequenced in a study of T cells after posttransplantation cyclophosphamide. Repertoires were generated with immunoSEQ multiplex PCR, while TCRdb's copy carries only in-frame clones and drops some. This sample has 25,000 to 30,000 clones, with approximately 90% found just once. The sample comprised PBMCs. The origin of the receptors is a man aged 50-60 years.

The chain combines TRBV7-9 with TRBJ1-5; D may be TRBD1 (5 bases). The CDR3 is made up of 15 amino acids. In germline, CDR1 is SEHNR, CDR2 FQNEAQ (reference sequence). The V and J ends lost 1 base and 7 bases respectively, with 14 bases between them. CDR3 DNA sequence: TGTGCCAGCAGCTTAGATACAGGCCTGGAGCAGCCCCAGCATTTT. Its protein product is CASSLDTGLEQPQHF.

The table lists this clone with a few counts. The chain uses TRBV5-4 and TRBJ2-1; possible D gene TRBD2, 5 bases. Germline values: CDR1 SGHNT, CDR2 YYREEE (reference sequence). The CDR3 runs 14 residues. Trimming pared 4 bases from V and 5 bases from J, leaving 13 bases between. The CDR3 coding sequence is TGTGCCAGCAGCCAGAGTCTAGCAGACAATGAGCAGTTCTTC. Residues: CASSQSLADNEQFF.

This clone showed up just a few times. The chain combines TRBV10-1 with TRBJ2-1, with TRBD1 matching over 8 bases. CDR1 and CDR2 from the germline V gene are WNHNN and SYGVQD (reference sequence). This CDR3 region has 15 residues. V lost 5 bases, J lost 7 bases, and 10 bases stayed unmatched. The CDR3 bases are TGCGCCAGCAGTATTAGGACAGGGAACAGGAATGAGCAGTTCTTC. Its protein product is CASSIRTGNRNEQFF.

The chain joins TRBV19 to TRBJ2-5, with a weak D call TRBD2 (7 bases). V was pared by 7 bases and J by 3 bases, with 15 bases between. The CDR3 consists of 14 residues. Germline lookup yields CDR1 LNHDA and CDR2 SQIVND (reference sequence). Here the CDR3 DNA reads TGTGCCAGTAAAGTCGGGGGGCTCGAAGAGACCCAGTACTTC. Translation gives CASKVGGLEETQYF.

The chain carries TRBV10-3 and TRBJ2-7; D unresolved. The CDR3 has 13 amino acids. The germline gives CDR1 ENHRY, CDR2 SYGVKD. V was trimmed by 5 bases and J by 6 bases, leaving 14 bases between them. This chain's CDR3 is CAISRQATGEQYF. DNA of the CDR3: TGTGCCATCAGTCGGCAGGCGACCGGCGAGCAGTACTTC.

The chain has TRBV27 and TRBJ2-7, with 12 bases matching TRBD1. The ends lost 10 bases at V and 4 bases at J; junction bases unmatched: 8. The CDR3 contains 14 residues. CDR1 is MNHEY, CDR2 SMNVEV, per germline (reference sequence). The CDR3 loop is CATGPGQGAYEQYF. DNA for the CDR3: TGTGCCACCGGACCGGGACAGGGGGCATACGAGCAGTACTTC.

The chain is built from TRBV9 and TRBJ2-1, with TRBD2 identical over 7 bases. The CDR3 runs 16 residues. The V segment lost 4 bases and the J segment 6 bases; nucleotides outside the gene matches: 13. Germline V CDR1 and CDR2: SGDLS, YYNGEE. The chain's CDR3 is CASSSSGGRGPNEQFF. DNA of the CDR3: TGTGCCAGCAGCTCCTCCGGGGGGAGGGGCCCCAATGAGCAGTTCTTC.

This clone was detected only once. This chain joins TRBV11-3 and TRBJ2-3; 7 bases match TRBD2. V shed 8 bases, J shed 0 bases, and the junction held 5 bases outside the gene matches. This CDR3 has 14 amino acids. Germline CDR1 SGHNT, CDR2 YENEEA. The CDR3 loop is CASRAGLSTDTQYF. The CDR3 region has the DNA TGTGCCAGCCGAGCGGGGCTTAGCACAGATACGCAGTATTTT.

J is TRBJ1-2 and V is TRBV5-1, with 9 bases matching TRBD1. The V segment lost 0 bases and the J segment 10 bases; nucleotides outside the gene matches: 10. The CDR3 is made up of 15 amino acids. Germline lookup yields CDR1 SGHRS and CDR2 YFSETQ. CDR3 in amino acids: CASSLGELGQGFYTF. Here the CDR3 DNA reads TGCGCCAGCAGCTTGGGGGAACTGGGACAGGGTTTCTACACCTTC.

The chain has TRBV30 and TRBJ1-3, with D uncertain. Germline CDR1 GTSNPN, CDR2 SVGIG (reference sequence). The CDR3 has 15 amino acids. Trimming removed 0 bases at V and 4 bases at J, with 13 bases between. The CDR3 region has the DNA TGTGCCTGGAGTGTAAAAGTTGCGGGGGGAAACACCATATATTTT. This sequence encodes CAWSVKVAGGNTIYF.

The V call is TRBV11-3, the J call TRBJ2-1; no clear D gene. V lost 1 base to trimming and J lost 5 bases, with 9 bases between them. The length of the CDR3 is 14 residues. In germline, CDR1 is SGHNT, CDR2 YENEEA. The CDR3 coding sequence is TGTGCCAGCAGCTTAGCTGCAGCGAACAATGAGCAGTTCTTC. It is translated as CASSLAAANNEQFF. Drawing the rest from reference TRBV11-3 and TRBJ2-1, the complete variable domain is EAGVVQSPRYKIIEKKQPVAFWCNPISGHNTLYWYLQNLGQGPELLIRYENEEAVDDSQLPKDRFSAERLKGVDSTLKIQPAELGDSAVYLCASSLAAANNEQFFGPGTRLTVL.